Given below is one T cell receptor (beta chain) in context. Unique molecular identifiers were used to barcode this TCRbeta library. Each CDR3 protein is one row after TCRdb ran MiXCR on the PCR reads. The data hold under 300,000 distinct CDR3 sequences, with 7.5% to 10% observed a single time. The CDR3 sequence is 12 residues long. Germline values: CDR1 LGHDT, CDR2 YNNKEL (reference sequence). V lost 1 base, J lost 15 bases, and 14 bases lay in between. These data come from a study of T-cell reconstitution after alpha-beta-depleted transplantation in children. The source of this sequence is a human donor who donated a stem cell graft to a child with SCID. This sample comprised PBMCs from the stem cell graft donor, obtained from the stem cell graft. The chain couples TRBV3-1 to TRBJ2-3; D unclear. In DNA, the CDR3 is TGTGCCAGCAGCCAAGCCCCAGGAGAGCACTATTTT. Translating it yields CASSQAPGEHYF.